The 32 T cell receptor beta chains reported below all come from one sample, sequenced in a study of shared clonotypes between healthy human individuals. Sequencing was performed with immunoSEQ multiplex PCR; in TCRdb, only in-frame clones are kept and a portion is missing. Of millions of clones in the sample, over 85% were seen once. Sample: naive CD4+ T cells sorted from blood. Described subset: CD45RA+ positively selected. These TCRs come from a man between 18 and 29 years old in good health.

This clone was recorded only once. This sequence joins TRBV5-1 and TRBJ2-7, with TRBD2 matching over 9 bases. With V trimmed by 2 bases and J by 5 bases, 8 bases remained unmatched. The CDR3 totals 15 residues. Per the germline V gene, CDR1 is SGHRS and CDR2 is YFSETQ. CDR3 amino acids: CASSLAGLATDEQYF. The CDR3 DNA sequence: TGCGCCAGCAGCTTAGCGGGACTAGCTACGGACGAGCAGTACTTC.

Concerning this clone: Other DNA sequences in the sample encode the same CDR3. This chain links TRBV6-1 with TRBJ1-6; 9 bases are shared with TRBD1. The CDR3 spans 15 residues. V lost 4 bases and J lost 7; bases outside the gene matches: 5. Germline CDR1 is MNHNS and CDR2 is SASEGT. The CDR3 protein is CASSARQGGNSPLHF. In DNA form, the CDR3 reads TGTGCCAGCAGTGCTCGACAGGGGGGCAATTCACCCCTCCACTTT.

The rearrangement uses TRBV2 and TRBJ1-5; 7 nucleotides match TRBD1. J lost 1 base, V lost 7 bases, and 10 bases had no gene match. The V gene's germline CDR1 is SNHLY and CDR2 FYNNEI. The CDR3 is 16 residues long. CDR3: CASTGSGGSSNQPQHF. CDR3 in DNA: TGTGCCAGCACCGGATCAGGGGGTTCGAGCAATCAGCCCCAGCATTTT. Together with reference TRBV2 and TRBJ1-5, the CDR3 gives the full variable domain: EPEVTQTPSHQVTQMGQEVILRCVPISNHLYFYWYRQILGQKVEFLVSFYNNEISEKSEIFDDQFSVERPDGSNFTLKIRSTKLEDSAMYFCASTGSGGSSNQPQHFGDGTRLSIL.

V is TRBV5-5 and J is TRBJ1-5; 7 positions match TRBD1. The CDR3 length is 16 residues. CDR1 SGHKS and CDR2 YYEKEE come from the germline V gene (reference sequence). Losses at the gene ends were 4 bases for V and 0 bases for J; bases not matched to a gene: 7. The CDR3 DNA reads TGTGCCAGCAGCCGCGCGACAGGGAATAGCAATCAGCCCCAGCATTTT. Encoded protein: CASSRATGNSNQPQHF.

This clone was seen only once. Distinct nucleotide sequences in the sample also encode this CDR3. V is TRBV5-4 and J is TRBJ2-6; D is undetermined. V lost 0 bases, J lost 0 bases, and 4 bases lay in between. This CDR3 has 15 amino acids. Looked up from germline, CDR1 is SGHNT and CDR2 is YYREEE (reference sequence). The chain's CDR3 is CASSLASSGANVLTF. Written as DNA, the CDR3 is TGTGCCAGCAGCTTGGCCAGCTCTGGGGCCAACGTCCTGACTTTC.

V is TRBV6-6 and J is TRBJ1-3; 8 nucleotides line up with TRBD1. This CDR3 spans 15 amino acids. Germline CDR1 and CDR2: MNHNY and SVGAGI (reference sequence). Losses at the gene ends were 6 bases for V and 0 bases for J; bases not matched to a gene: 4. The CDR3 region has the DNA TGTGCCAGCAGAAAGGGACAGGACTCTGGAAACACCATATATTTT. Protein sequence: CASRKGQDSGNTIYF.

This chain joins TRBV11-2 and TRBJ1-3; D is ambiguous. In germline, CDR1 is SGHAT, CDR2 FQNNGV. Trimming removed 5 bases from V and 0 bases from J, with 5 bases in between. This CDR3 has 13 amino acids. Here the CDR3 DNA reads TGTGCCAGCAGCGTGTTCTCTGGAAACACCATATATTTT. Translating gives CASSVFSGNTIYF.

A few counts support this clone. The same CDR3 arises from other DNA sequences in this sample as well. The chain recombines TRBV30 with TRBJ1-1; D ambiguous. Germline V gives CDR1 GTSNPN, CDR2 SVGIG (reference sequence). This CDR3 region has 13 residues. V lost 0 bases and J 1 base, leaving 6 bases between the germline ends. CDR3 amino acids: CAWSVGKNTEAFF. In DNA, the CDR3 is TGTGCCTGGAGTGTAGGGAAGAACACTGAAGCTTTCTTT.

The CDR3 bases are TGTGCCAGCAGTTTTCGGCAGGGATTGTATGAGCAGTTCTTC. It encodes CASSFRQGLYEQFF. The chain uses TRBV28 and TRBJ2-1, with D maybe TRBD1 (5 bases). The CDR3 covers 14 residues. The V gene's germline CDR1 is MDHEN and CDR2 SYDVKM. The germline V and J ends were trimmed by 3 bases and 8 bases, with 14 bases remaining between them.

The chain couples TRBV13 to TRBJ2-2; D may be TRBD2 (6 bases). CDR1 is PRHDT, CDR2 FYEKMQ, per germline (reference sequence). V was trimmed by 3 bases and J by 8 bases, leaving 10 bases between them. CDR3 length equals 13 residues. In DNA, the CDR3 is TGTGCCAGCAGCTTTTCCCTAGCGGGGGAGCTGTTTTTT. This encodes CASSFSLAGELFF.

This chain's CDR3 is CASSERGTGQETQYF. CDR3 bases: TGCGCCAGCAGTGAGAGGGGGACAGGGCAAGAGACCCAGTACTTC. The chain is built from TRBV10-2 and TRBJ2-5; TRBD1 matches 9 bases. Germline loops: CDR1 WSHSY, CDR2 SAAADI. J lost 2 bases, V lost 2 bases, and 3 bases had no gene match. This CDR3 has 15 residues.

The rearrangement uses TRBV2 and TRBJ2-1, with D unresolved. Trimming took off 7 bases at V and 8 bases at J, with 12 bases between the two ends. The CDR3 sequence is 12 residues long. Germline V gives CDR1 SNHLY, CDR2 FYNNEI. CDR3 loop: CASKDLLHEQFF. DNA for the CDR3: TGTGCCAGCAAGGACCTCCTGCATGAGCAGTTCTTC.

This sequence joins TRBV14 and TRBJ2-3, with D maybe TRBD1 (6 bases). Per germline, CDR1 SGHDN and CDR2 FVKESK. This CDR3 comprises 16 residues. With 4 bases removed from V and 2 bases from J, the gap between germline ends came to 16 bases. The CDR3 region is CASSLGIRDTTDTQYF. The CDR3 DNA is TGTGCCAGCAGCCTTGGAATCCGGGACACCACAGATACGCAGTATTTT. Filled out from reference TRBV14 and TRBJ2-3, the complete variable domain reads EAGVTQFPSHSVIEKGQTVTLRCDPISGHDNLYWYRRVMGKEIKFLLHFVKESKQDESGMPNNRFLAERTGGTYSTLKVQPAELEDSGVYFCASSLGIRDTTDTQYFGPGTRLTVL.

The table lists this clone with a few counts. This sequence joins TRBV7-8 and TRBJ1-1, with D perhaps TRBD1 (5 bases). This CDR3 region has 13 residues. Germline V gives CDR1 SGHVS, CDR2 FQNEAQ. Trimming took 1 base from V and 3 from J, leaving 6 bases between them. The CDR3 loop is CASSLVGDTEAFF. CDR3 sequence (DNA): TGTGCCAGCAGCTTAGTGGGGGACACTGAAGCTTTCTTT. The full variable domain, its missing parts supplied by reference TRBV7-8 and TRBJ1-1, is GAGVSQSPRYKVAKRGQDVALRCDPISGHVSLFWYQQALGQGPEFLTYFQNEAQLDKSGLPSDRFFAERPEGSVSTLKIQRTQQEDSAVYLCASSLVGDTEAFFGQGTRLTVV.

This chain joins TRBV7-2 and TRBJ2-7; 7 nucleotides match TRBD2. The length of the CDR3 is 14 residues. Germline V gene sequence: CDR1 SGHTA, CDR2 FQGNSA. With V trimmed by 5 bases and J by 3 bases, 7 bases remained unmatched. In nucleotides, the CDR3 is TGTGCCAGCAGCGAGGGCGGGGGAATCTACGAGCAGTACTTC. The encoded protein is CASSEGGGIYEQYF.

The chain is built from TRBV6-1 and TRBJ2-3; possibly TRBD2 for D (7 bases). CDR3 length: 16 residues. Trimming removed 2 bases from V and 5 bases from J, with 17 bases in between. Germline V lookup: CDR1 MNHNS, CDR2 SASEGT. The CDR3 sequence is CASSESSGGRGDTQYF. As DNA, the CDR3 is TGTGCCAGCAGTGAATCTTCGGGGGGCCGGGGAGATACGCAGTATTTT.

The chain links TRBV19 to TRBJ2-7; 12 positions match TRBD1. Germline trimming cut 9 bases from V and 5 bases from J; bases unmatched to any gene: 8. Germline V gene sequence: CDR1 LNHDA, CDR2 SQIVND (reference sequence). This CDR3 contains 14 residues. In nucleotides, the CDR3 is TGTGCCAGCGGATCGGGACAGGGGGCCCACGAGCAGTACTTC. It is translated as CASGSGQGAHEQYF.

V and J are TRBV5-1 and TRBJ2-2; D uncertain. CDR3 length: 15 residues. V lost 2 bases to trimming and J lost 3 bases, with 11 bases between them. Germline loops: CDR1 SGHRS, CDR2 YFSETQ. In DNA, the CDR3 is TGCGCCAGCAGCTTTAGTGACGAGTACACCGGGGAGCTGTTTTTT. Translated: CASSFSDEYTGELFF.

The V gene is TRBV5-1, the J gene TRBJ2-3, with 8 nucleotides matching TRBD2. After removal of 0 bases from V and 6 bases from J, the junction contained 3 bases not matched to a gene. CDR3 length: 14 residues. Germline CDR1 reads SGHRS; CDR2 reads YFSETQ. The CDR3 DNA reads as TGCGCCAGCAGCTTGGCGGCTAGCGGGGATACGCAGTATTTT. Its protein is CASSLAASGDTQYF.

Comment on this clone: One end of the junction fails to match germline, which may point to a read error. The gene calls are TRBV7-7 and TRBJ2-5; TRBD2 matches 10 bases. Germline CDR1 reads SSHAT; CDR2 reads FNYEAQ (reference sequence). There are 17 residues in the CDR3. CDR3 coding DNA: TGTGCTAGCAGCCTCCTCTCTAGCGGGGGTCTGGCAGAGACCCAGTACTTC. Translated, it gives CASSLLSSGGLAETQYF.

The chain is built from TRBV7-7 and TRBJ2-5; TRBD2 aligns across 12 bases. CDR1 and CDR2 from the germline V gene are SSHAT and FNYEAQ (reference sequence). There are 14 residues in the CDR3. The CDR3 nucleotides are TGTGCTACCGGGGGGGGACTAGCGGGAGAGACCCAGTACTTC. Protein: CATGGGLAGETQYF.

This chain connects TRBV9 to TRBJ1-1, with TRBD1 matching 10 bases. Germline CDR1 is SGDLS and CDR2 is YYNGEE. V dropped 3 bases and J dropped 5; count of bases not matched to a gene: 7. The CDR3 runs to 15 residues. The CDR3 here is CASSAGRTGGTEAFF. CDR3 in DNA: TGTGCCAGCAGCGCGGGCAGGACAGGGGGGACTGAAGCTTTCTTT.

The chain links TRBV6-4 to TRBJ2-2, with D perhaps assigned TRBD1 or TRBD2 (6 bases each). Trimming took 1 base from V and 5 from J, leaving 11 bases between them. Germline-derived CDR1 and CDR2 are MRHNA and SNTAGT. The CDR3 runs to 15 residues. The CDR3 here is CASSDWGARTGELFF. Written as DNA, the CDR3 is TGTGCCAGCAGTGACTGGGGGGCGAGAACCGGGGAGCTGTTTTTT.

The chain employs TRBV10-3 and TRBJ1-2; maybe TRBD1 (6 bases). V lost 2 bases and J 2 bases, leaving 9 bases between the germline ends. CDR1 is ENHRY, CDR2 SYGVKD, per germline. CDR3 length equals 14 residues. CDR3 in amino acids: CAISEGQTNYGYTF. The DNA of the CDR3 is TGTGCCATCAGTGAGGGACAGACAAACTATGGCTACACCTTC.

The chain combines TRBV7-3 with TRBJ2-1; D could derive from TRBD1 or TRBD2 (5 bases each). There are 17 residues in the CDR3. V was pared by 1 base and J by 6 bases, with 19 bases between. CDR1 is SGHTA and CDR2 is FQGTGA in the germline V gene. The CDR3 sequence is CASSLIPGTGGSNEQFF. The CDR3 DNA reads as TGTGCCAGCAGCTTAATACCTGGAACAGGAGGAAGCAATGAGCAGTTCTTC.

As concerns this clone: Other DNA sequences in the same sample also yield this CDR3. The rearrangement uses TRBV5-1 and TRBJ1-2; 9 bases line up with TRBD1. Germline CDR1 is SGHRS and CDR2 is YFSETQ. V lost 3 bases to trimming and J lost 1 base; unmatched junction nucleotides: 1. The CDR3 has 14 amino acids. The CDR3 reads CASSSGQGNYGYTF. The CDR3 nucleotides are TGCGCCAGCAGCTCGGGACAGGGTAACTATGGCTACACCTTC.

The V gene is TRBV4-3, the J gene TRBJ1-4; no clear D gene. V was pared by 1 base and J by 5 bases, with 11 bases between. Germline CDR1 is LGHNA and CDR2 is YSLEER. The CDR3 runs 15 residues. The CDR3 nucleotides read TGCGCCAGCAGCCAAGTTCAGGACCGGAATGAAAAACTGTTTTTT. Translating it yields CASSQVQDRNEKLFF.

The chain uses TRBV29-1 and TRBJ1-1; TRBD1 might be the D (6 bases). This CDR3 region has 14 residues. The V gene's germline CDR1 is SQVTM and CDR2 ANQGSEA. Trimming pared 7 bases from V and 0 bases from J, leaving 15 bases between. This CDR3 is CSGSPGTLNTEAFF. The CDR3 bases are TGCAGCGGCTCCCCCGGGACACTGAACACTGAAGCTTTCTTT.

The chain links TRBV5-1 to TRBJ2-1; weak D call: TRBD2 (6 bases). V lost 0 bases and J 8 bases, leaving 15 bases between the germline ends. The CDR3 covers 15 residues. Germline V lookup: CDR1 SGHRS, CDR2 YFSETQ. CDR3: CASSLGDGGVDEQFF. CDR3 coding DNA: TGCGCCAGCAGCTTGGGGGACGGAGGGGTCGATGAGCAGTTCTTC.

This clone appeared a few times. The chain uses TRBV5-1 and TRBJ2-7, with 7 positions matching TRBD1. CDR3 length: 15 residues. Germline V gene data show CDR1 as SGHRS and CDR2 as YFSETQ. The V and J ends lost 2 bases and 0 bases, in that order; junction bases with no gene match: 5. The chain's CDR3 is CASSFGTAASYEQYF. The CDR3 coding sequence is TGCGCCAGCAGCTTCGGGACAGCAGCCTCCTACGAGCAGTACTTC.

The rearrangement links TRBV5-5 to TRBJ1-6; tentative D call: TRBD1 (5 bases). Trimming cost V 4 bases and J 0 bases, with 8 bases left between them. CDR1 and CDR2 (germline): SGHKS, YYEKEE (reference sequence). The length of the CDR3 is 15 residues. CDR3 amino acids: CASSRGGSYNSPLHF. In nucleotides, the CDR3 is TGTGCCAGCAGCCGGGGGGGCTCCTATAATTCACCCCTCCACTTT.

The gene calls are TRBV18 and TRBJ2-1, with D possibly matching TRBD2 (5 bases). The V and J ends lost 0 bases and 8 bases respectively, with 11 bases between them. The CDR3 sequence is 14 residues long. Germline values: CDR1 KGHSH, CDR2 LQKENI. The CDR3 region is CASSPPLASDEQFF. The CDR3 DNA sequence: TGTGCCAGCTCACCACCGCTAGCCTCGGATGAGCAGTTCTTC.